Following are 28 T cell receptor beta chains from one sample sequenced in a study of blood T cell repertoires in COVID-19. Profiled with immunoSEQ multiplex PCR; TCRdb holds only in-frame clones, not every one. The repertoire holds tens of thousands of clones, roughly 87% seen once, with roughly 15% in the top ten. The specimen sequenced was peripheral blood. The receptors were gathered from a male donor with acute or convalescent COVID-19.

The V call is TRBV5-1, the J call TRBJ1-4, with D possibly TRBD1 on 5 matching bases. This CDR3 comprises 16 residues. Germline V gene lookup returns CDR1 SGHRS and CDR2 YFSETQ. Trimming removed 0 bases at V and 6 bases at J, with 15 bases between. The CDR3 nucleotides read TGCGCCAGCAGCTTGGATTTAGGGGTTGGGGATGAAAAACTGTTTTTT. Residues: CASSLDLGVGDEKLFF.

The chain uses TRBV9 and TRBJ2-3; no reliable D call. The V and J ends lost 3 bases and 6 bases respectively, with 11 bases between them. Germline CDR1 reads SGDLS; CDR2 reads YYNGEE. The CDR3 sequence is 13 residues long. The CDR3 DNA reads as TGTGCCAGCAGCGATCAGGCTGGGGATACGCAGTATTTT. This gives the protein CASSDQAGDTQYF.

There are a few counts of this clone. The V and J genes are TRBV5-1 and TRBJ1-2; the D is unclear. Between the trimmed V and J ends, which lost 0 bases and 7 bases, there was a span of 19 bases. In germline, CDR1 is SGHRS, CDR2 YFSETQ. The CDR3 sequence is 16 residues long. CDR3 nucleotide sequence: TGCGCCAGCAGCTTGGCCCCTGAGGGCAACTCAGGTGGCTACACCTTC. Translating gives CASSLAPEGNSGGYTF.

This chain connects TRBV5-1 to TRBJ2-2; 11 nucleotides line up with TRBD2. The CDR3 has 18 residues. Germline V gene lookup returns CDR1 SGHRS and CDR2 YFSETQ. The V and J ends lost 0 bases and 3 bases, in that order; junction bases with no gene match: 7. The chain's CDR3 is CASSLGIAGGPDTGELFF. DNA for the CDR3: TGCGCCAGCAGCTTGGGAATAGCGGGGGGGCCCGACACCGGGGAGCTGTTTTTT.

V and J are TRBV19 and TRBJ1-5, with 7 bases fitting TRBD1. Germline V CDR1 and CDR2: LNHDA, SQIVND (reference sequence). J lost 0 bases, V lost 7 bases, and 6 bases had no gene match. This CDR3 is built from 15 residues. The CDR3 coding sequence is TGTGCCAGTACAGTCGACAGGGTTAGCAATCAGCCCCAGCATTTT. Translated, it gives CASTVDRVSNQPQHF.

The CDR3 loop is CTSSQEPSREQYF. The CDR3 DNA is TGCACCAGCAGCCAAGAGCCCTCTAGGGAGCAGTACTTC. V usage is TRBV1 and J usage is TRBJ2-7; TRBD2, the table's D call, was not compared with the DNA. TRBV1 is tagged as a pseudogene. This CDR3 contains 13 residues.

The chain is built from TRBV29-1 and TRBJ1-1; 9 bases agree with TRBD1. The germline V gene encodes CDR1 SQVTM and CDR2 ANQGSEA. The CDR3 spans 10 residues. V lost 7 bases to trimming and J lost 8 bases; unmatched junction nucleotides: 2. CDR3 amino acids: CSAGTGEAFF. In nucleotides, the CDR3 is TGCAGCGCCGGGACAGGGGAAGCTTTCTTT.

This chain connects TRBV9 to TRBJ2-7, with TRBD1 matching 12 bases. Losses at the gene ends were 7 bases for V and 6 bases for J; bases not matched to a gene: 11. The germline gives CDR1 SGDLS, CDR2 YYNGEE. The CDR3 is 15 residues long. The chain's CDR3 is CASSPGQGALGEQYF. The CDR3 region has the DNA TGTGCCAGCTCCCCGGGACAGGGGGCCTTAGGCGAGCAGTACTTC.

The chain has TRBV5-5 and TRBJ2-2, with 7 bases lining up with TRBD2. From germline, CDR1 is SGHKS and CDR2 YYEKEE (reference sequence). The CDR3 length is 15 residues. With 0 bases clipped from V and 6 bases from J, the junction kept 5 bases outside the gene matches. The CDR3 region is CASSLVRGDAGELFF. In DNA, the CDR3 is TGTGCCAGCAGCTTGGTCCGGGGGGATGCCGGGGAGCTGTTTTTT. Full variable domain (outside the CDR3, taken from reference TRBV5-5 and TRBJ2-2): DAGVTQSPTHLIKTRGQQVTLRCSPISGHKSVSWYQQVLGQGPQFIFQYYEKEERGRGNFPDRFSARQFPNYSSELNVNALLLGDSALYLCASSLVRGDAGELFFGEGSRLTVL.

The chain employs TRBV5-1 and TRBJ2-1; 14 bases fit TRBD2. The V gene's germline CDR1 is SGHRS and CDR2 YFSETQ. The CDR3 length is 19 residues. Germline trimming cut 2 bases from V and 0 bases from J; bases unmatched to any gene: 7. In nucleotides, the CDR3 is TGCGCCAGCAGCTTCTTGGGACTAGCGGGGGACCCCTCCTACAATGAGCAGTTCTTC. Its protein product is CASSFLGLAGDPSYNEQFF.

This clone has only a few counts. The chain links TRBV2 to TRBJ2-3, with 8 positions matching TRBD2. Losses at the gene ends were 2 bases for V and 2 bases for J; bases not matched to a gene: 3. Per the germline V gene, CDR1 is SNHLY and CDR2 is FYNNEI. The CDR3 extends over 15 amino acids. CDR3 in DNA: TGTGCCAGCAGTGAACTAGCGGGCCACACAGATACGCAGTATTTT. This gives the protein CASSELAGHTDTQYF.

This clone was counted once. This chain joins TRBV7-2 and TRBJ2-1, with 9 bases fitting TRBD2. V lost 5 bases, J lost 8 bases, and 10 bases stayed unmatched. The CDR3 spans 15 residues. Germline V gives CDR1 SGHTA, CDR2 FQGNSA. CDR3 nucleotides: TGTGCCAGCAGCCAAGGACTAGCGCTGGTCCATGAGCAGTTCTTC. As protein: CASSQGLALVHEQFF.

This chain links TRBV7-8 with TRBJ1-1; perhaps TRBD1 as D (6 bases). V shed 5 bases and J shed 4 bases, with 11 bases lying between them. CDR1 and CDR2 from the germline V gene are SGHVS and FQNEAQ. CDR3 length: 13 amino acids. The CDR3 reads CASSPQGPTEAFF. The CDR3 DNA reads TGTGCCAGCAGCCCACAGGGACCCACTGAAGCTTTCTTT.

The chain employs TRBV24-1 and TRBJ2-7; 7 positions match TRBD1. CDR1 is KGHDR, CDR2 SFDVKD, per germline. The CDR3 runs to 15 residues. V trimming: 3 bases; J trimming: 3 bases; junction bases outside the gene matches: 7. CDR3 nucleotides: TGTGCCACCAGTGATCCGCAGGGGGAAGGCTACGAGCAGTACTTC. This sequence encodes CATSDPQGEGYEQYF.

The J gene is TRBJ1-4, the V gene TRBV12-3 or TRBV12-4; 7 positions match TRBD1. V shed 1 base, J shed 10 bases, and the junction held 0 bases outside the gene matches. The CDR3 extends over 12 amino acids. The CDR3 is CASSLDRGKLFF. CDR3 bases: TGTGCCAGCAGTTTAGACAGGGGAAAACTGTTTTTT.

The rearrangement joins TRBV18 to TRBJ2-3; TRBD1 matches at 10 bases. Trimming removed 2 bases from V and 6 bases from J; junction bases left unmatched: 11. There are 17 residues in the CDR3. In germline, CDR1 is KGHSH, CDR2 LQKENI. CDR3 sequence (DNA): TGTGCCAGCTCACCAGAGGGGACAGGGGTCCTCATGGATACGCAGTATTTT. This sequence encodes CASSPEGTGVLMDTQYF.

The chain couples TRBV19 to TRBJ2-5; TRBD1 might be the D (6 bases). Trimming left V 6 bases short and J 5 bases short, with 16 bases between. Germline CDR1 LNHDA, CDR2 SQIVND (reference sequence). The CDR3 spans 14 residues. This chain's CDR3 is CASRGWGQGETQYF. Written as DNA, the CDR3 is TGTGCCAGTAGGGGCTGGGGGCAGGGGGAGACCCAGTACTTC.

This clone has just a few counts. The chain has TRBV27 and TRBJ1-6, with TRBD1 identical over 10 bases. The V and J ends lost 6 bases and 7 bases, in that order; junction bases with no gene match: 3. CDR1 and CDR2 from the germline V gene are MNHEY and SMNVEV (reference sequence). The CDR3 is 14 residues long. The CDR3 is CASRRTGGNSPLHF. The CDR3, as DNA: TGTGCCAGCAGACGGACAGGGGGAAATTCACCCCTCCACTTT.

The chain links TRBV7-2 to TRBJ1-5; 12 nucleotides align to TRBD1. The CDR3 consists of 14 residues. Germline CDR1 SGHTA, CDR2 FQGNSA. Trimming removed 3 bases from V and 7 bases from J; junction bases left unmatched: 1. The CDR3 DNA sequence: TGTGCCAGCAGCTTGGGACAGGGGGCGCAGCCCCAGCATTTT. As protein: CASSLGQGAQPQHF.

This chain links TRBV9 with TRBJ2-2, with 7 bases identical to TRBD1. Germline CDR1 is SGDLS and CDR2 is YYNGEE. The CDR3 covers 15 residues. V lost 4 bases to trimming and J lost 1 base; unmatched junction nucleotides: 4. The CDR3 coding sequence is TGTGCCAGCAGCTCCTCAGGGGGGAACACCGGGGAGCTGTTTTTT. Protein sequence: CASSSSGGNTGELFF.

The gene calls are TRBV5-5 and TRBJ2-7; D is undetermined. Germline V gives CDR1 SGHKS, CDR2 YYEKEE (reference sequence). This CDR3 region has 11 residues. V lost 2 bases to trimming and J lost 2 bases, with 2 bases between them. In DNA form, the CDR3 reads TGTGCCAGCAGCTTCGCCTACGAGCAGTACTTC. Encoded protein: CASSFAYEQYF.

This chain links TRBV5-6 with TRBJ2-1; no clear D. This CDR3 is 11 amino acids long. Germline V gene data show CDR1 as SGHDT and CDR2 as YYEEEE. V was cut by 4 bases and J by 5 bases, with 4 bases left in between. The CDR3 spells CASSTNNEQFF. The CDR3 nucleotides are TGTGCCAGCAGCACAAACAATGAGCAGTTCTTC.

The chain employs TRBV7-7 and TRBJ2-3, with 7 nucleotides matching TRBD1. Losses at the gene ends were 5 bases for V and 7 bases for J; bases not matched to a gene: 12. The CDR3 loop spans 15 amino acids. Germline V lookup: CDR1 SSHAT, CDR2 FNYEAQ (reference sequence). CDR3 loop: CASSPSTGSAHTQYF. The CDR3 DNA reads as TGTGCCAGCAGCCCATCGACAGGGTCTGCCCATACGCAGTATTTT.

The chain carries TRBV30 and TRBJ1-5; possibly TRBD1 for D (5 bases). With 1 base removed from V and 7 bases from J, the gap between germline ends came to 14 bases. Germline V gives CDR1 GTSNPN, CDR2 SVGIG (reference sequence). The CDR3 has 14 amino acids. CDR3 nucleotide sequence: TGTGCCTGGAGTGCGGCAGGGAATTCCCAGCCCCAGCATTTT. The encoded protein is CAWSAAGNSQPQHF.

The chain couples TRBV5-1 to TRBJ2-1; D might be TRBD1 (6 bases). Trimming took 0 bases from V and 1 from J, leaving 11 bases between them. The germline V gene has CDR1 SGHRS and CDR2 YFSETQ. The CDR3 has 16 amino acids. The CDR3 bases are TGCGCCAGCAGCTTGGCTGGGGACAATTCCTACAATGAGCAGTTCTTC. Translation: CASSLAGDNSYNEQFF.

The chain uses TRBV4-2 and TRBJ2-6; no clear D. The CDR3 has 15 amino acids. CDR1 is LGHNA and CDR2 is YNFKEQ in the germline V gene. V dropped 1 base and J dropped 1 base, with 5 bases sitting between them. CDR3 coding DNA: TGTGCCAGCAGCCAAGTGCGGTCTGGGGCCAACGTCCTGACTTTC. Translating it yields CASSQVRSGANVLTF.

The CDR3 protein is CASSQNNQPQHF. CDR3 bases: TGTGCCAGCAGCCAGAACAATCAGCCCCAGCATTTT. The chain uses TRBV28 and TRBJ1-5; no clear D. The germline V and J ends were trimmed by 6 bases and 3 bases, with 6 bases remaining between them. CDR3 size: 12 residues. From germline, CDR1 is MDHEN and CDR2 SYDVKM.

The count of this clone is one. The chain uses TRBV4-1 and TRBJ1-5; 8 nucleotides align to TRBD1. Losses at the gene ends were 3 bases for V and 4 bases for J; bases not matched to a gene: 5. Germline V gives CDR1 MGHRA, CDR2 YSYEKL. CDR3 length equals 15 residues. In DNA form, the CDR3 reads TGCGCCAGCAGCCAGGATGGACAGGGAAATCAGCCCCAGCATTTT. It encodes CASSQDGQGNQPQHF.